This T cell receptor beta chain was retrieved from a study of OX40 agonist ivuxolimab in advanced cancers. Whole-study results and caveats: Low levels of normalized T-cell clonal expansion also appeared in some nonresponders. Dosing at 0.1 to 3.0 mg/kg was accompanied by clonal expansion of CD4+ and CD8+ blood T cells by week 6.

Turning to this clone: Its target is unknown.

Profiled with immunoSEQ multiplex PCR; TCRdb holds only in-frame clones, not every one. The repertoire consists of some 57,000 clones, with approximately 77% occurring once and the leading ten covering under 0.6%. CDR1 and CDR2 (germline): LNHDA, SQIVND (reference sequence). V was clipped by 4 bases and J by 7 bases; unmatched bases: 17. The CDR3 is 17 amino acids. The sequences come from CD4+ or CD8+ T cells sorted from blood, collected in a trial of the OX40 agonist ivuxolimab. This sequence originates from an adult with an advanced solid tumor such as melanoma, head and neck, liver or kidney cancer. The V call is TRBV19, the J call TRBJ1-2, with TRBD1 matching over 8 bases. The CDR3 loop reads CASSKGQEEWRSSGYTF. The DNA for the CDR3 is TGTGCCAGTAGTAAGGGACAGGAAGAGTGGAGATCGAGTGGCTACACCTTC.